One and the same sample provided the 22 T cell receptor beta chains below, sequenced in a study of blood T cell repertoires in COVID-19. The table came from immunoSEQ multiplex PCR; TCRdb's copy has only in-frame clones and leaves some out. The sample has about 400,000 clones; about 88% are singletons. The source material was peripheral blood. The receptors here all came from a human donor in a cohort sampled during active COVID-19.

The rearrangement links TRBV10-1 to TRBJ2-7; 7 nucleotides line up with TRBD1. The germline V gene has CDR1 WNHNN and CDR2 SYGVQD (reference sequence). This CDR3 spans 14 amino acids. Losses at the gene ends were 2 bases for V and 2 bases for J; bases not matched to a gene: 3. This chain's CDR3 is CASSEGTATYEQYF. Here the CDR3 DNA reads TGCGCCAGCAGTGAGGGGACAGCCACCTACGAGCAGTACTTC.

The CDR3: CSASGTGGGTDTQYF. The CDR3 DNA reads as TGCAGTGCTAGTGGGACAGGGGGCGGCACAGATACGCAGTATTTT. V is TRBV20-1 and J is TRBJ2-3; TRBD1 matches 12 bases. The CDR3 has 15 amino acids. Germline values: CDR1 DFQATT, CDR2 SNEGSKA (reference sequence). V lost 3 bases to trimming and J lost 1 base; unmatched junction nucleotides: 2.

V and J are TRBV5-1 and TRBJ2-2, with 11 bases that match TRBD2. Germline CDR1 SGHRS, CDR2 YFSETQ. The V segment lost 2 bases and the J segment 3 bases; nucleotides outside the gene matches: 3. There are 16 residues in the CDR3. The CDR3 DNA follows: TGCGCCAGCAGCTTCGGGACTAGCGGATACACCGGGGAGCTGTTTTTT. Translation gives CASSFGTSGYTGELFF.

The chain employs TRBV12-3 or TRBV12-4 and TRBJ2-3; D perhaps matches TRBD1 (6 bases). This CDR3 has 13 residues. Trimming shortened V by 10 bases and J by 4 bases, and 15 bases separated the two germline ends. The CDR3 loop reads CATRGGSADTQYF. For the CDR3, the DNA is TGTGCCACCAGGGGCGGGTCCGCAGATACGCAGTATTTT.

This chain uses TRBV27 with TRBJ2-7; 13 nucleotides line up with TRBD2. CDR1 and CDR2 (germline): MNHEY, SMNVEV (reference sequence). The CDR3 is 20 residues long. Losses at the gene ends were 0 bases for V and 2 bases for J; bases not matched to a gene: 13. CDR3 coding DNA: TGTGCCAGCAGTTTATCACCCCCGACTAGCGGGAGGCCAGTTACCTACGAGCAGTACTTC. This gives the protein CASSLSPPTSGRPVTYEQYF.

The gene calls are TRBV6-5 and TRBJ2-5, with D perhaps matching TRBD1 (5 bases). The germline gives CDR1 MNHEY, CDR2 SVGAGI. V was trimmed by 6 bases and J by 4 bases, leaving 12 bases between them. The CDR3 has 13 residues. The CDR3 nucleotides are TGTGCCAGCAGGCTCCAGGGTCGAGAGACCCAGTACTTC. It encodes CASRLQGRETQYF.

The V gene is TRBV4-1, the J gene TRBJ2-5; maybe TRBD2 (5 bases). The length of the CDR3 is 14 residues. Germline lookup yields CDR1 MGHRA and CDR2 YSYEKL. V lost 4 bases, J lost 2 bases, and 11 bases lay in between. The CDR3 nucleotides read TGCGCCAGCAGCCGTGCCGGAGGACAAGAGACCCAGTACTTC. Translation: CASSRAGGQETQYF.

The V gene is TRBV15, the J gene TRBJ2-1; 11 bases fit TRBD2. The V gene's germline CDR1 is LNHNV and CDR2 YYDKDF (reference sequence). The length of the CDR3 is 17 residues. V dropped 2 bases and J dropped 2; count of bases not matched to a gene: 5. The CDR3 sequence: CATSRTTSGIAYNEQFF. CDR3 nucleotides: TGTGCCACCAGCAGAACGACTAGCGGGATCGCCTACAATGAGCAGTTCTTC. Complete variable domain (other parts from reference TRBV15 and TRBJ2-1): DAMVIQNPRYQVTQFGKPVTLSCSQTLNHNVMYWYQQKSSQAPKLLFHYYDKDFNNEADTPDNFQSRRPNTSFCFLDIRSPGLGDTAMYLCATSRTTSGIAYNEQFFGPGTRLTVL.

The rearrangement joins TRBV30 to TRBJ2-1; D might be TRBD2 (6 bases). Per the germline V gene, CDR1 is GTSNPN and CDR2 is SVGIG (reference sequence). The CDR3 sequence is 12 residues long. Trimming took off 3 bases at V and 6 bases at J, with 9 bases between the two ends. The CDR3 is CAWRRDFNEQFF. The CDR3 DNA is TGTGCCTGGAGGAGGGACTTCAATGAGCAGTTCTTC.

This rearrangement joins TRBV3-1 (or the pseudogene TRBV3-2) to TRBJ1-5; 8 bases line up with TRBD1. There are 14 residues in the CDR3. Trimming took 3 bases from V and 7 from J; bases not matched to a gene: 5. Per the germline V gene, CDR1 is LGHDT and CDR2 is YNNKEL (reference sequence). This chain's CDR3 is CASSQGQDGQPQHF. The DNA of the CDR3 is TGTGCCAGCAGCCAGGGACAGGATGGGCAGCCCCAGCATTTT.

The J gene is TRBJ1-1, the V gene TRBV6-5; 7 bases map to TRBD1. V was clipped by 11 bases and J by 4 bases; unmatched bases: 10. This CDR3 is built from 13 residues. Germline CDR1 MNHEY, CDR2 SVGAGI. As DNA, the CDR3 is TGTGCCGGGGAGACAGGGAAGGGCACTGAAGCTTTCTTT. This codes for CAGETGKGTEAFF.

The rearrangement joins TRBV24-1 to TRBJ1-2; no reliable D call. Germline V gene data show CDR1 as KGHDR and CDR2 as SFDVKD. The V end lost 4 bases, the J end lost 1 base, and 6 bases lay between the germline ends. CDR3 size: 13 residues. CDR3 sequence (DNA): TGTGCCACCAGTGACCCGGTTAACTATGGCTACACCTTC. It encodes CATSDPVNYGYTF.

V usage is TRBV10-3 and J usage is TRBJ2-1, with TRBD1 matching over 7 bases. The germline CDR1 and CDR2 sequences are ENHRY and SYGVKD. The junction had 17 bases not matched to a gene; V was cut back by 9 bases and J by 6 bases. The CDR3 is 16 residues long. Here the CDR3 DNA reads TGTGCCATAACCGGGACAGCACCCCTGAATTTCAATGAGCAGTTCTTC. Amino acids: CAITGTAPLNFNEQFF.

This chain links TRBV2 with TRBJ2-5; 8 bases map to TRBD2. Trimming removed 9 bases from V and 3 bases from J; junction bases left unmatched: 15. The CDR3 consists of 16 residues. Germline V gene sequence: CDR1 SNHLY, CDR2 FYNNEI. In nucleotides, the CDR3 is TGTGCCAGAAAACGAACCCGGGGGCGGGGGGAAGAGACCCAGTACTTC. As protein: CARKRTRGRGEETQYF.

This sequence joins TRBV5-1 and TRBJ1-4; TRBD1 matches 10 bases. V trimming: 0 bases; J trimming: 8 bases; junction bases outside the gene matches: 1. Germline V gene sequence: CDR1 SGHRS, CDR2 YFSETQ. The CDR3 totals 14 residues. The CDR3 nucleotides read TGCGCCAGCAGCTTGGAGACAGGGGGCGAAAAACTGTTTTTT. Translated: CASSLETGGEKLFF.

The chain joins TRBV19 to TRBJ1-1, with D possibly being TRBD1 (5 bases). The V end was cut by 6 bases, the J end by 1 base, with 9 bases between. This CDR3 contains 13 residues. Germline CDR1 and CDR2: LNHDA and SQIVND (reference sequence). The CDR3 nucleotides read TGTGCCAGTAGCACCGACAGGAACACTGAAGCTTTCTTT. Encoded protein: CASSTDRNTEAFF.

This clone was recorded once. The V call is TRBV9, the J call TRBJ2-3, with D perhaps TRBD1 (5 bases). The CDR3 spans 17 residues. V was clipped by 1 base and J by 2 bases, with 17 bases between them. Germline lookup yields CDR1 SGDLS and CDR2 YYNGEE. The CDR3 is CASSVRPLGLPTDTQYF. Written as DNA, the CDR3 is TGTGCCAGCAGCGTACGGCCTTTGGGGCTCCCCACAGATACGCAGTATTTT.

This clone was observed a few times. This rearrangement joins TRBV6-5 to TRBJ1-5; D gene unclear. Trimming removed 8 bases at V and 2 bases at J, with 16 bases between. Germline V gene sequence: CDR1 MNHEY, CDR2 SVGAGI. The CDR3 has 15 residues. The CDR3 region has the DNA TGTGCCAGCGCGACATCGGCTTGGGGCAATCAGCCCCAGCATTTT. Translation gives CASATSAWGNQPQHF.

The chain uses TRBV19 and TRBJ1-1; D is unresolved. The CDR3 spans 14 residues. The V and J ends lost 1 base and 6 bases respectively, with 12 bases between them. Germline V gene lookup returns CDR1 LNHDA and CDR2 SQIVND (reference sequence). The CDR3 sequence is CASSIVAGMAEAFF. The CDR3 DNA follows: TGTGCCAGTAGTATAGTCGCGGGGATGGCTGAAGCTTTCTTT.

This clone has only a few counts. The rearrangement links TRBV5-6 to TRBJ2-2, with 9 positions matching TRBD1. Germline loops: CDR1 SGHDT, CDR2 YYEEEE. V shed 4 bases, J shed 7 bases, and the junction held 11 bases outside the gene matches. This CDR3 has 16 residues. This chain's CDR3 is CASSPGWDRDIGELFF. In nucleotides, the CDR3 is TGTGCCAGCAGCCCTGGCTGGGACAGGGATATCGGGGAGCTGTTTTTT.

This chain joins TRBV2 and TRBJ2-1; TRBD1 matches at 7 bases. Germline V CDR1 and CDR2: SNHLY, FYNNEI. This CDR3 is 14 amino acids long. With V trimmed by 4 bases and J by 3 bases, 3 bases remained unmatched. DNA of the CDR3: TGTGCCAGCAGTGGGGACAGCGTCTACAATGAGCAGTTCTTC. It codes for CASSGDSVYNEQFF.

The CDR3 loop is CASSLGQGPYNEQFF. CDR3 bases: TGTGCCAGCAGCTTAGGACAGGGCCCCTACAATGAGCAGTTCTTC. J is TRBJ2-1 and V is TRBV13; a possible D gene is TRBD1 (6 bases). Germline CDR1 reads PRHDT; CDR2 reads FYEKMQ (reference sequence). The CDR3 totals 15 residues. V gave up 0 bases and J gave up 2 bases, with 8 bases separating them. Based on the CDR3 plus reference TRBV13 and TRBJ2-1, the full variable domain is AAGVIQSPRHLIKEKRETATLKCYPIPRHDTVYWYQQGPGQDPQFLISFYEKMQSDKGSIPDRFSAQQFSDYHSELNMSSLELGDSALYFCASSLGQGPYNEQFFGPGTRLTVL.